These 15 T cell receptor beta chains came from one sample sequenced in a study of cytomegalovirus exposure and HLA in healthy donors (dated by TCRdb to about 2017). The receptor library was made with the immunoSEQ multiplex PCR assay. A mixture of 60 forward primers for TCR Vbeta segments and 13 reverse primers for TCR Jbeta segments was used in the multiplex PCR. Drawn from immuneACCESS, this table holds only the in-frame rearrangements with V and J called that TCRdb kept. Clones are partly lost; checked studies trace under half to an unresolved V gene and leave the rest unexplained. Within this sample are 90,000 to 150,000 clones, with roughly 72% of them counted one time only. The top ten clonotypes cover around a tenth of the sample. Sequencing used PBMCs. Receptor source: a woman in her forties or fifties in good health and CMV-seropositive.

The V and J genes are TRBV5-6 and TRBJ1-5, with D uncertain. V was trimmed by 2 bases and J by 5 bases, leaving 17 bases between them. This CDR3 is 16 amino acids long. Germline CDR1 and CDR2: SGHDT and YYEEEE. The CDR3 loop reads CASSLSMDGGYQPQHF. For the CDR3, the DNA is TGTGCCAGCAGCTTAAGCATGGATGGCGGATATCAGCCCCAGCATTTT.

The chain uses TRBV5-1 and TRBJ2-1; 10 bases are shared with TRBD2. This CDR3 has 14 residues. CDR1 SGHRS and CDR2 YFSETQ come from the germline V gene. Germline trimming cut 4 bases from V and 5 bases from J; bases unmatched to any gene: 3. CDR3 DNA sequence: TGCGCCAGCAGCGAGCTAGCGGGGGACAATGAGCAGTTCTTC. Translating gives CASSELAGDNEQFF.

This chain links TRBV7-9 with TRBJ1-2; D might be TRBD1 (6 bases). Trimming pared 6 bases from V and 8 bases from J, leaving 19 bases between. The CDR3 runs to 14 residues. The germline V gene encodes CDR1 SEHNR and CDR2 FQNEAQ (reference sequence). CDR3: CASSSTGTFDGYTF. The CDR3 nucleotides read TGTGCCAGCAGTTCCACCGGGACATTCGACGGCTACACCTTC.

V is TRBV19 and J is TRBJ2-4; possibly TRBD1 for D (6 bases). The CDR3 length is 16 residues. Germline lookup yields CDR1 LNHDA and CDR2 SQIVND (reference sequence). Trimming shortened V by 9 bases and J by 1 base, and 19 bases separated the two germline ends. As DNA, the CDR3 is TGTGCCAGCAACCAAAGAACAGGGTTGGCCAAAAACATTCAGTACTTC. This gives the protein CASNQRTGLAKNIQYF.

The CDR3, as DNA: TGTGCCAGCAGCTTCTCCGACGGGGTGAATCGCCCGTCCACCTTC. This translates into CASSFSDGVNRPSTF. The chain employs TRBV5-8 and TRBJ1-2; D is unclear. This CDR3 has 15 residues. V lost 2 bases, J lost 13 bases, and 24 bases lay in between. Germline V gene lookup returns CDR1 SGHTS and CDR2 YDEGEE. Full variable domain (rest looked up from reference TRBV5-8 and TRBJ1-2): EAGVTQSPTHLIKTRGQQATLRCSPISGHTSVYWYQQALGLGLQFLLWYDEGEERNRGNFPPRFSGRQFPNYSSELNVNALELEDSALYLCASSFSDGVNRPSTFGSGTRLTVV.

This chain connects TRBV4-1 to TRBJ2-1, with TRBD1 matching over 9 bases. The CDR3 spans 17 residues. V lost 4 bases and J lost 2; bases outside the gene matches: 9. Looked up from germline, CDR1 is MGHRA and CDR2 is YSYEKL. For the CDR3, the DNA is TGCGCCAGCAGCCTGACGTCACAGGGGGCGGCCTACAATGAGCAGTTCTTC. This codes for CASSLTSQGAAYNEQFF.

The chain is built from TRBV19 and TRBJ1-2; 9 positions agree with TRBD1. The CDR3 loop spans 14 amino acids. Germline-derived CDR1 and CDR2 are LNHDA and SQIVND (reference sequence). V was clipped by 5 bases and J by 2 bases; unmatched bases: 3. CDR3 loop: CASSLGQGNYGYTF. CDR3 coding DNA: TGTGCCAGTAGTCTGGGACAGGGCAACTATGGCTACACCTTC.

This chain uses TRBV7-9 with TRBJ1-1, with TRBD1 matching 8 bases. Germline V CDR1 and CDR2: SEHNR, FQNEAQ (reference sequence). This CDR3 spans 15 amino acids. V gave up 1 base and J gave up 1 base; unmatched junction bases: 2. The CDR3 sequence is CASSLDGTGNTEAFF. The CDR3 nucleotides read TGTGCCAGCAGCTTAGACGGGACAGGGAACACTGAAGCTTTCTTT.

The chain has TRBV19 and TRBJ1-1, with a tentative D call TRBD1 (5 bases). This CDR3 spans 13 amino acids. Trimming removed 11 bases at V and 6 bases at J, with 19 bases between. From germline, CDR1 is LNHDA and CDR2 SQIVND (reference sequence). This CDR3 is CASTGGIRAEAFF. In DNA, the CDR3 is TGTGCCTCGACGGGGGGGATTAGAGCTGAAGCTTTCTTT.

J is TRBJ2-2 and V is TRBV6-6; TRBD1 matches 7 bases. Germline CDR1 and CDR2: MNHNY and SVGAGI (reference sequence). The CDR3 consists of 16 residues. The junction had 8 bases not matched to a gene; V was cut back by 6 bases and J by 1 base. This chain's CDR3 is CASRPLTGLNTGELFF. The CDR3 DNA sequence: TGTGCCAGCAGACCCCTGACAGGGCTGAACACCGGGGAGCTGTTTTTT.

The chain combines TRBV5-8 with TRBJ1-6; a weak D match, TRBD1 (6 bases). Trimming stripped 3 bases from V and 8 bases from J, with 12 bases between. The germline V gene has CDR1 SGHTS and CDR2 YDEGEE. The CDR3 consists of 14 residues. CDR3 sequence (DNA): TGTGCCAGCAGCTCCGGGACACTTGATTCACCCCTCCACTTT. Translation gives CASSSGTLDSPLHF.

This chain uses TRBV29-1 with TRBJ2-1; 7 bases are a match to TRBD1. Germline trimming cut 6 bases from V and 1 base from J; bases unmatched to any gene: 6. The length of the CDR3 is 14 residues. Germline CDR1 is SQVTM and CDR2 is ANQGSEA. The DNA of the CDR3 is TGCAGCGTACCTCCGACAGGGTCCTACAATGAGCAGTTCTTC. It encodes CSVPPTGSYNEQFF.

This clone was observed a few times. The chain uses TRBV6-5 and TRBJ1-4; possibly TRBD1 for D (6 bases). The CDR3 has 14 residues. V was clipped by 0 bases and J by 8 bases, with 10 bases between them. Germline loops: CDR1 MNHEY, CDR2 SVGAGI. The CDR3 spells CASSYSQGGEKLFF. CDR3 in DNA: TGTGCCAGCAGTTACTCACAGGGCGGAGAAAAACTGTTTTTT.

CDR3 coding DNA: TGTGCCAGCAGTTACTCAGGCAGGGAGGCAGATACGCAGTATTTT. Amino acid sequence: CASSYSGREADTQYF. V gene TRBV6-5 combines with J gene TRBJ2-3; tentative D call: TRBD2 (6 bases). The germline V gene encodes CDR1 MNHEY and CDR2 SVGAGI. There are 15 residues in the CDR3. V lost 0 bases, J lost 4 bases, and 11 bases lay in between.

This chain uses TRBV7-8 with TRBJ1-3, with 7 bases matching TRBD1. Germline values: CDR1 SGHVS, CDR2 FQNEAQ. The CDR3 extends over 17 amino acids. V lost 3 bases to trimming and J lost 3 bases; unmatched junction nucleotides: 11. The CDR3 bases are TGTGCCAGCAGCTTGACCTCTGGACAGGTCTATGGAAACACCATATATTTT. As protein: CASSLTSGQVYGNTIYF.